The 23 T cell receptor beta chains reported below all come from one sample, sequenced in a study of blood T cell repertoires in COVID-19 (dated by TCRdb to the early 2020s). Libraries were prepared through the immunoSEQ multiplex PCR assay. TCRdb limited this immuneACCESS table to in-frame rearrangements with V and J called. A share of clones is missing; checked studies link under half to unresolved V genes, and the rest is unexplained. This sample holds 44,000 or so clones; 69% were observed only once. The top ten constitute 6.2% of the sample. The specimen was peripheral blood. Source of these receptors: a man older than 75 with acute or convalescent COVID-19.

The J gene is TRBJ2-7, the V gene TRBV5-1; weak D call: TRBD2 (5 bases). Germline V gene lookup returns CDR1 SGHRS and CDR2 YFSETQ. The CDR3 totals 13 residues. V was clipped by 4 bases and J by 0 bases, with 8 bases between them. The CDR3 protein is CASSRESSYEQYF. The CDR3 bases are TGCGCCAGCAGCAGGGAGAGCTCCTACGAGCAGTACTTC.

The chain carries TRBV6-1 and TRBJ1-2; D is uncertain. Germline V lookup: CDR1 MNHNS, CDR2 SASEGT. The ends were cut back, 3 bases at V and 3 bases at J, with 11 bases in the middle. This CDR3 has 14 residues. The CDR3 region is CASSDPGTDYGYTF. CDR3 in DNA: TGTGCCAGCAGTGACCCGGGTACGGACTATGGCTACACCTTC.

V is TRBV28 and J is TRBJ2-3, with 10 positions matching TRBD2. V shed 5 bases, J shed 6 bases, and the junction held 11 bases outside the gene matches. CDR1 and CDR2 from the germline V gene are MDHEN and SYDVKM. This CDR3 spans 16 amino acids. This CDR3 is CASSGGLASNTDTQYF. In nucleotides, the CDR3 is TGTGCCAGCAGTGGGGGACTAGCGTCGAATACGGATACGCAGTATTTT.

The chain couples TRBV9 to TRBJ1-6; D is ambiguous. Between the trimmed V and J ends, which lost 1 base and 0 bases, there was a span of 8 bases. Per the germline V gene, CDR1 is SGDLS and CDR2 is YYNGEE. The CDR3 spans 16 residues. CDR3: CASSVTGSSYNSPLHF. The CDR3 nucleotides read TGTGCCAGCAGCGTAACTGGGAGCTCCTATAATTCACCCCTCCACTTT. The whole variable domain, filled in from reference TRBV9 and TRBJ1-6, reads DSGVTQTPKHLITATGQRVTLRCSPRSGDLSVYWYQQSLDQGLQFLIQYYNGEERAKGNILERFSAQQFPDLHSELNLSSLELGDSALYFCASSVTGSSYNSPLHFGNGTRLTVT.

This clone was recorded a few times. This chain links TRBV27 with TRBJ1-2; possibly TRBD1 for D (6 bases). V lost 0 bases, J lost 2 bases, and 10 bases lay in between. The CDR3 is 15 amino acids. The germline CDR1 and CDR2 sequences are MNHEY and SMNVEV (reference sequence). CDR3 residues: CASSLSATGNYGYTF. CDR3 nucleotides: TGTGCCAGCAGTTTATCGGCGACAGGAAACTATGGCTACACCTTC.

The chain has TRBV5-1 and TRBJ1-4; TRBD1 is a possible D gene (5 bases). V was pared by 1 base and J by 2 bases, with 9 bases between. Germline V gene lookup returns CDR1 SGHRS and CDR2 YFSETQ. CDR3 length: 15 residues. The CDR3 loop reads CASSLSAGTNEKLFF. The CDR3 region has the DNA TGCGCCAGCAGCTTGTCGGCAGGGACTAATGAAAAACTGTTTTTT.

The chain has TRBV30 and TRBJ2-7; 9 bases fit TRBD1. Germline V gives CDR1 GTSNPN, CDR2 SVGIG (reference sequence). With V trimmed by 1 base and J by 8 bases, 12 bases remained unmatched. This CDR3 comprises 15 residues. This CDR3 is CAWSGGDRATGKQYF. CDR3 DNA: TGTGCCTGGAGTGGAGGGGACAGGGCTACCGGCAAGCAGTACTTC. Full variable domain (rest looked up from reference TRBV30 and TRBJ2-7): SQTIHQWPATLVQPVGSPLSLECTVEGTSNPNLYWYRQAAGRGLQLLFYSVGIGQISSEVPQNLSASRPQDRQFILSSKKLLLSDSGFYLCAWSGGDRATGKQYFGPGTRLTVT.

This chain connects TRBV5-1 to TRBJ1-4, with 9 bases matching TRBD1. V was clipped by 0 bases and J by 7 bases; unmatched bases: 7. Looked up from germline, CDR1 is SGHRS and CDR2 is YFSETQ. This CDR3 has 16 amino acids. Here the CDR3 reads CASSLAPGQGTEKLFF. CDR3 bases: TGCGCCAGCAGCTTGGCCCCGGGACAGGGAACTGAAAAACTGTTTTTT. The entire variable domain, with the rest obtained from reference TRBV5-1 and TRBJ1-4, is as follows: KAGVTQTPRYLIKTRGQQVTLSCSPISGHRSVSWYQQTPGQGLQFLFEYFSETQRNKGNFPGRFSGRQFSNSRSEMNVSTLELGDSALYLCASSLAPGQGTEKLFFGSGTQLSVL.

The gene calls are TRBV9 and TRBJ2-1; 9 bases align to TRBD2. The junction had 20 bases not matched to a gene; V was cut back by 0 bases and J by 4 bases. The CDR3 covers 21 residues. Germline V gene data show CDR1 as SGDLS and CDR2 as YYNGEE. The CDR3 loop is CASSVEEGGRVSNPDYNEQFF. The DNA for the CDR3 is TGTGCCAGCAGCGTAGAGGAGGGCGGGAGGGTCAGTAACCCCGATTACAATGAGCAGTTCTTC.

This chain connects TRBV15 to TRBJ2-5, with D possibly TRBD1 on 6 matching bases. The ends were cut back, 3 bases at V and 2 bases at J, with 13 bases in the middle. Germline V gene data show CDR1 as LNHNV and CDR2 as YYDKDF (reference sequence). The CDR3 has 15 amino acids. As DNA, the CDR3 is TGTGCCACCAGCAGGTCTACAGGGCTACAAGAGACCCAGTACTTC. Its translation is CATSRSTGLQETQYF.

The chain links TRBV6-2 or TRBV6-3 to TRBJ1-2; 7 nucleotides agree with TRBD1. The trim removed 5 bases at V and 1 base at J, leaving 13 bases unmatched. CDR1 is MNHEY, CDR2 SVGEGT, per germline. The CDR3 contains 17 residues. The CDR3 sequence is CASSKTLKGASNYGYTF. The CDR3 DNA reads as TGTGCCAGCAGTAAGACCCTAAAGGGGGCAAGTAACTATGGCTACACCTTC.

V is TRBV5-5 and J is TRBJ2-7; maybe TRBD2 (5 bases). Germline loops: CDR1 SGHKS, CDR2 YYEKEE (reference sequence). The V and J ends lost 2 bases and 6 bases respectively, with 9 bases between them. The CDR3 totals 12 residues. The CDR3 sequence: CASSLMRVEQYF. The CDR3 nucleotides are TGTGCCAGCAGCTTAATGAGGGTCGAGCAGTACTTC.

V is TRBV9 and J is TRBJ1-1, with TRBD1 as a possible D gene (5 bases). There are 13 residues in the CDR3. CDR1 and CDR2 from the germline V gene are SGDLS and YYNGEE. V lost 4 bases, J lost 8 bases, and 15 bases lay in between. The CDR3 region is CASSPAGQIEAFF. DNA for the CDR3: TGTGCCAGCAGCCCCGCAGGGCAAATAGAAGCTTTCTTT.

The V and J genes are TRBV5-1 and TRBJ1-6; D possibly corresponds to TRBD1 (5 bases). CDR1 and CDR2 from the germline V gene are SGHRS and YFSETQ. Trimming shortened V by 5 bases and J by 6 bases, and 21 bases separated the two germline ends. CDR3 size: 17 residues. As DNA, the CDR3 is TGCGCCAGCAGACTTACCCTTCAGGGCCTATCTAATTCACCCCTCCACTTT. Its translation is CASRLTLQGLSNSPLHF.

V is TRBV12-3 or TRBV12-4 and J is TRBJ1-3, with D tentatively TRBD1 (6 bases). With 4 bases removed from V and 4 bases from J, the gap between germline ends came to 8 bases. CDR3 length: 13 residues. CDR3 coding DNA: TGTGCCAGCAGTTCAGGGGCCGGAAACACCATATATTTT. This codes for CASSSGAGNTIYF.

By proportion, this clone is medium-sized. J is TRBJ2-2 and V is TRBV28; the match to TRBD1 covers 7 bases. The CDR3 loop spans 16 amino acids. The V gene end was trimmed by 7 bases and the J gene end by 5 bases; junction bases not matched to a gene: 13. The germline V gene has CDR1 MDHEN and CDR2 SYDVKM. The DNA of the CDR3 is TGTGCCAGCAACCCCGTGGAAGGGGGCTGGACCGGGGAGCTGTTTTTT. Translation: CASNPVEGGWTGELFF.

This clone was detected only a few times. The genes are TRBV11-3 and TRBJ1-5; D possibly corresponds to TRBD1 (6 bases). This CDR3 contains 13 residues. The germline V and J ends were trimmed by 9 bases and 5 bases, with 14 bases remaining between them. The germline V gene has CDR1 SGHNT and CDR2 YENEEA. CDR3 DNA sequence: TGTGCCAGGGCGGGGGACAAGTATCAGCCCCAGCATTTT. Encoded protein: CARAGDKYQPQHF.

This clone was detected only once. For the CDR3, the DNA is TGTGCCAGCACCGCCTCGAATGCGGACACCATATATTTT. This translates into CASTASNADTIYF. The chain is built from TRBV12-3 or TRBV12-4 and TRBJ1-3; D is unclear. V lost 7 bases, J lost 8 bases, and 15 bases lay in between. The CDR3 is 13 amino acids.

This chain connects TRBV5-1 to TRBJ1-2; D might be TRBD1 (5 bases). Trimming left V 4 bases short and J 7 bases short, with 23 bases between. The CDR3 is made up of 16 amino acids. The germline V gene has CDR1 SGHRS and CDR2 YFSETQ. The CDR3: CASSVDISNFQGGYTF. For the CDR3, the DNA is TGCGCCAGCAGCGTGGACATATCCAACTTTCAGGGTGGCTACACCTTC.

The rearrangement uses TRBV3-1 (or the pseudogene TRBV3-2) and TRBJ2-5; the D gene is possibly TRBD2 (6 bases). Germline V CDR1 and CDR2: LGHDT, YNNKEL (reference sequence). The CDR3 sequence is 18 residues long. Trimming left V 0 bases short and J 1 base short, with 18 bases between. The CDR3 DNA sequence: TGTGCCAGCAGCCAAGATAGCGGTCTACCCGGACCCCAAGAGACCCAGTACTTC. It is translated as CASSQDSGLPGPQETQYF.

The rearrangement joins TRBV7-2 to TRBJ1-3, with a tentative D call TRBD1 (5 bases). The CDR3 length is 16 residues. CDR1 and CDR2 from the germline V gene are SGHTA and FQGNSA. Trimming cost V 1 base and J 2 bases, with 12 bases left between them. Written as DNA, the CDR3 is TGTGCCAGCAGCTTAGGCCGCAGGGAAGCTGGAAACACCATATATTTT. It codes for CASSLGRREAGNTIYF.

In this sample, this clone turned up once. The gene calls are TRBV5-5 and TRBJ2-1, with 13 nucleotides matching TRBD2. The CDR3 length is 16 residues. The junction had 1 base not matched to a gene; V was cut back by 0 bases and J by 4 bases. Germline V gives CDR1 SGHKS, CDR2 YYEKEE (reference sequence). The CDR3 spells CASSLETSGRYNEQFF. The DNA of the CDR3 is TGTGCCAGCAGCTTGGAGACTAGCGGGAGGTACAATGAGCAGTTCTTC. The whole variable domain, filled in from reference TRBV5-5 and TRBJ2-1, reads DAGVTQSPTHLIKTRGQQVTLRCSPISGHKSVSWYQQVLGQGPQFIFQYYEKEERGRGNFPDRFSARQFPNYSSELNVNALLLGDSALYLCASSLETSGRYNEQFFGPGTRLTVL.

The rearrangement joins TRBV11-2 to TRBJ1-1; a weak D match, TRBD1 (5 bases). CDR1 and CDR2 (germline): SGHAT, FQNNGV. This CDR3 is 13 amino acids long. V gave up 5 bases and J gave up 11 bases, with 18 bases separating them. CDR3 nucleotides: TGTGCCAGCAGCGGGGCAGCCCAGGGAAGGGCTTTCTTT. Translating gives CASSGAAQGRAFF.